This T cell receptor beta chain emerged from a study of technical replicates of blood from a few donors (TCRdb year 2017). V drops 8 bases and J drops 3 bases, leaving 8 bases in between. Taken from the germline V gene, the CDR1 and CDR2 loops are MDHEN and SYDVKM. The CDR3, cysteine through phenylalanine, is 11 amino acids long. Of all the DNA, just the CDR3 is kept, 33 bases in frame from base 1. With regard to this clone: Its antigen is not yet known. Per-base quality was not reported, and no clone a single base away is much larger than it.

The protocol used for the library was the immunoSEQ multiplex PCR assay. This immuneACCESS table, as held by TCRdb, lists in-frame sequences with V and J called but not all clones. Of the missing ones, under half trace to an unresolved V gene in checked studies; the others have no known cause. This sample gives roughly 71,000 clones in total; around 95% of them show up just once. The ten largest clonotypes hold about 0.25% of the sample. The chain is encoded by TRBV28 joined to TRBJ2-7; a confident D gene designation cannot be given. The receptor was derived from a human donor in good health. The sequenced sample was T cells isolated from PBMCs. This receptor has the CDR3 CASAQIYEQYF. At the DNA level, the sequence is TGTGCCAGCGCTCAGATCTACGAGCAGTACTTC.